This record concerns one T cell receptor beta chain sequence. Only one count was recorded for this clone. It has no known antigen specificity. No much larger clonotype is one base removed from it; base qualities were not supplied. V is shortened by 7 bases, J by 1 base, and the region joining them spans 22 bases. The CDR3, cysteine through phenylalanine, is 17 amino acids long. CDR3 DNA is the only sequence kept; it has 51 bases, read in frame from the first base. CDR1 is given as SNHLY and CDR2 as FYNNEI, both from the germline V gene. Library preparation employed the immunoSEQ multiplex PCR assay. TCRdb limited this immuneACCESS table to in-frame rearrangements with V and J called. A share of clones is missing; checked studies link under half to unresolved V genes, and the rest is unexplained. Present in this sample are tens of thousands of clones, roughly four fifths of which were seen just once. The top ten constitute roughly 25% of the sample.

The sample is drawn from a study of radiotherapy plus CTLA-4 blockade in lung cancer (dated by TCRdb to the late 2010s). For the wider study: Among the enrolled patients, 18% had an objective response, and about 29% reached disease control.

In this study, focal radiation therapy paired with CTLA-4 blockade (ipilimumab) was tested in patients who had chemo-refractory metastatic non-small-cell lung cancer. The full study reports these points: After treatment with radiotherapy and ipilimumab, TCR clones that originated in tumors expanded in peripheral blood. The strongest predictors of response were reported to be early dynamic shifts in blood T cell clones along with a rise in serum interferon-beta following radiation.

Recombination connected TRBV2 to TRBJ2-5; TRBD2 is a weak D gene call, 5 bases matching. The clonotype comes from a human donor with non-small cell lung cancer that progressed on radiotherapy plus ipilimumab. The starting material was peripheral blood, obtained from a patient treated with radiotherapy plus ipilimumab. This receptor has the CDR3 CASIVLGWEIVQETQYF. The DNA reads as follows: TGTGCCAGCATCGTTCTGGGGTGGGAGATAGTCCAAGAGACCCAGTACTTC.